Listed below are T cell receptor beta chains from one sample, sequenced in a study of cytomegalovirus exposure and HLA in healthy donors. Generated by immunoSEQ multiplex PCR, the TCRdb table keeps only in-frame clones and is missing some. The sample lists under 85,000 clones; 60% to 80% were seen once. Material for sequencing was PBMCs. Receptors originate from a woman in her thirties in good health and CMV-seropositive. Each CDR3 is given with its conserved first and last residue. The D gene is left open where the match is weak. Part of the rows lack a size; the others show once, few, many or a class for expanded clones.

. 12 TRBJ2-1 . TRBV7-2 TGTGCCAGCAGCTTAAGAGTGAATGAGCAGTTCTTC CASSLRVNEQFF
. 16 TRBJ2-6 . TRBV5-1 TGCGCCAGCAGCTTGTCAGGGGCGGAAGGGGCCAACGTCCTGACTTTC CASSLSGAEGANVLTF
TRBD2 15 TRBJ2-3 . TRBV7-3 TGTGCCAGCAGCTCCTATAGCGGGGGCACAGATACGCAGTATTTT CASSSYSGGTDTQYF
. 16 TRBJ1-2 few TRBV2 TGTGCCAGCAGTGAGGGAGTAACAGGGTCTACCTATGGCTACACCTTC CASSEGVTGSTYGYTF
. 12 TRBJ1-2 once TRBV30 TGTGCCTGGAGCATGGGAGTGGATGGCTACACCTTC CAWSMGVDGYTF
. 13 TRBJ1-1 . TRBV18 TGTGCCAGCTCGTGGGACATGAACACTGAAGCTTTCTTT CASSWDMNTEAFF
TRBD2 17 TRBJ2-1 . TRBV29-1 TGCAGCGTTGAACTTCTAGCGGGAGTCGTTCTTAAGAATGAGCAGTTCTTC CSVELLAGVVLKNEQFF
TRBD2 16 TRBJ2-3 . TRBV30 TGTGCCTGGAGTGTCGGGGCGGGAGGGGTCACAGATACGCAGTATTTT CAWSVGAGGVTDTQYF
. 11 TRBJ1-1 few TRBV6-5 TGTGCCAGCACTCGGGGCACTGAAGCTTTCTTT CASTRGTEAFF
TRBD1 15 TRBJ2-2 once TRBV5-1 TGCGCCAGCAGCTCGGCCGGACAGGGAGTCGGGGAGCTGTTTTTT CASSSAGQGVGELFF
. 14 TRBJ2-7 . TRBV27 TGTGCCAGCAGTTTGACTGTCAGCTCCTACGAGCAGTACTTC CASSLTVSSYEQYF
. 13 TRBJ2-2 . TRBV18 TGTGCCAGCTATCACCGGCGGGGCGGGGAGCTGTTTTTT CASYHRRGGELFF
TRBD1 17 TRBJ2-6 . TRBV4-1 TGCGCCAGCAGCCCCTGGACAGGGTTGGGTGGGGCCAACGTCCTGACTTTC CASSPWTGLGGANVLTF
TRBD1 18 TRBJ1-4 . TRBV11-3 TGTGCCAGCAGCTTAGATCCCCCCACAGGGGAGCCTAATGAAAAACTGTTTTTT CASSLDPPTGEPNEKLFF
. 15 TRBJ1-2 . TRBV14 TGTGCCAGCAGCCGGGCGGACATCGCATTCTATGGCTACACCTTC CASSRADIAFYGYTF
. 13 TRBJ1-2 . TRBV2 TGTGCCAGCAGTAAGGACTATAACTATGGCTACACCTTC CASSKDYNYGYTF
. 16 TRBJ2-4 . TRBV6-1 TGTGCCAGCAGTCAAGACAGCGCGGGGGCCAAAAACATTCAGTACTTC CASSQDSAGAKNIQYF
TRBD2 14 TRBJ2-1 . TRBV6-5 TGTGCCAGCAGTTACTCGATAGCGGGGAATGAGCAGTTCTTC CASSYSIAGNEQFF
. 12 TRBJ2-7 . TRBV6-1 TGTGCCAGTAGCGGATACTCCTACGAGCAGTACTTC CASSGYSYEQYF
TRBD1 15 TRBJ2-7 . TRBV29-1 TGCAGCGTTGAAGGGTCAGGGGGCCGGGACTACGAGCAGTACTTC CSVEGSGGRDYEQYF
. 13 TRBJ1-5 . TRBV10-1 TGCGCCAGTACCCCAGGGGTTGGTCAGCCCCAGCATTTT CASTPGVGQPQHF
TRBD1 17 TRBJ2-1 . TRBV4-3 TGCGCCAGCAGCCACTCAGGGGGCAGGGGGGTCTACAATGAGCAGTTCTTC CASSHSGGRGVYNEQFF
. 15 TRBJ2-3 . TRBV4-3 TGCGCCAGCAGCCAAGACGGGGTACTCACAGATACGCAGTATTTT CASSQDGVLTDTQYF
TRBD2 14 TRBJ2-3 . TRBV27 TGTGCCAGCGTTCCCAGCGGGAGGGCAAATACGCAGTATTTT CASVPSGRANTQYF
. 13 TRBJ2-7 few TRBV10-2 TGCGCCAGCAGAAGACAGGATAGATACGAGCAGTACTTC CASRRQDRYEQYF
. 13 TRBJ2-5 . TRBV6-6 TGTGCCAGCAGTCGAGGACAGCCGAAGACCCAGTACTTC CASSRGQPKTQYF
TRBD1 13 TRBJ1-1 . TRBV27 TGTGCCAGCAGTTGGGACAGGGTCACTGAAGCTTTCTTT CASSWDRVTEAFF
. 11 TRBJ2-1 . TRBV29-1 TGCAGCGTTGCCAGTTACAATGAGCAGTTCTTC CSVASYNEQFF
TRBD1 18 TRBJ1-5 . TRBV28 TGTGCCAGCAGTGGGGCGGGACAGGGGGCGAGCCTCAATCAGCCCCAGCATTTT CASSGAGQGASLNQPQHF
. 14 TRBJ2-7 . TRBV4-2 TGTGCCAGCAGCCAAGATACGGGTCCCTACGAGCAGTACTTC CASSQDTGPYEQYF
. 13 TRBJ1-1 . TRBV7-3 TGTGCCAGCAGCTTAACGACCACAGGGTCAGCTTTCTTT CASSLTTTGSAFF
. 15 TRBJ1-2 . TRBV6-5 TGTGCCAGCAGCGCGGTCCGTCCAGGGATCTATGGCTACACCTTC CASSAVRPGIYGYTF
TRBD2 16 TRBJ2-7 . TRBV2 TGTGCCAGCAGCCTGGAGGCTAGCGGGAGACCCTACGAGCAGTACTTC CASSLEASGRPYEQYF
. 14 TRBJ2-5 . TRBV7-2 TGTGCCAGCAGCTTAGGGAGGCGGCAAGAGACCCAGTACTTC CASSLGRRQETQYF
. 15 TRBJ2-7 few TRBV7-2 TGTGCCAGCAGCCCCCGGACAGCAAGCTCCTACGAGCAGTACTTC CASSPRTASSYEQYF
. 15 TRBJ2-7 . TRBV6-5 TGTGCCAGCAGTTACTCGTTTGGCTTCTCCTACGAGCAGTACTTC CASSYSFGFSYEQYF
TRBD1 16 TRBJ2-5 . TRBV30 TGTGCCTGGAGTCCCTCGGGGGACAGGGGGCGGGAGACCCAGTACTTC CAWSPSGDRGRETQYF
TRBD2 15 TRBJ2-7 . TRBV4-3 TGCGCCAGCAGCCTTCAACTAGCGGGACCCTACGAGCAGTACTTC CASSLQLAGPYEQYF
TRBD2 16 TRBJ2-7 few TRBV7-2 TGTGCCAGCAGCTTAGGGGGGACTAGCCTCTCCTACGAGCAGTACTTC CASSLGGTSLSYEQYF
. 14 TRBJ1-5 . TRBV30 TGTGCCTGGAGTGCAGGGTTAGAGAGGCAGCCCCAGCATTTT CAWSAGLERQPQHF
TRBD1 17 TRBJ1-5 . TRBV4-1 TGCGCCAGCAGCCAGACCGAGGGGACAGGGGGCAATCAGCCCCAGCATTTT CASSQTEGTGGNQPQHF
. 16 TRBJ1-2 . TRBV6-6 TGTGCCAGCAGTTACAGCGGGGGTCAGAGTAACTATGGCTACACCTTC CASSYSGGQSNYGYTF
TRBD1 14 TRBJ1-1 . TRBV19 TGTGCCAGCCACCACAGGGGAATGAACACTGAAGCTTTCTTT CASHHRGMNTEAFF
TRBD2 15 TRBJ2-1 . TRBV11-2 TGTGCCAGCACCCCGGGACTAGCGGCTTACAATGAGCAGTTCTTC CASTPGLAAYNEQFF
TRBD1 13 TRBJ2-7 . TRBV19 TGTGCCAGTAGTGACAGGGTGCGAGGCGAGCAGTACTTC CASSDRVRGEQYF